This T cell receptor (beta chain) was captured in a study of cytomegalovirus exposure and HLA in healthy donors. Vbeta (60) and Jbeta (13) primers were used in the PCR. Some clones are missing from TCRdb's copy, which holds only in-frame ones; the method was immunoSEQ multiplex PCR. This table has 130,000 to 150,000 clones, 80% to 85% appearing once. In regard to this clone: Its antigen is as yet unknown.

V was cut by 4 bases and J by 2 bases, with 21 bases left in between. The V gene's germline CDR1 is SNHLY and CDR2 FYNNEI. CDR3 size: 18 residues. The study, taken as a whole, reports: Among the most significant clusters, several appeared linked to common viral pathogens in a later analysis. A prior analysis recorded that most TCR beta V segments were productive about 90% or about 30% of the time. TCR beta chains numbering approximately 150 were designated cytomegalovirus-associated. In vitro testing confirmed a few CMV-associated chains as specific for CMV antigens.

Sequencing input: PBMCs. J is TRBJ1-5 and V is TRBV2; possibly TRBD1 for D (5 bases). This clonotype was sampled from a male donor in good health and CMV-seropositive. The CDR3 protein is CASSAAGSPVLGNQPQHF. The CDR3 nucleotides read TGTGCCAGCAGTGCGGCAGGGTCGCCGGTGTTAGGCAATCAGCCCCAGCATTTT.